This T cell receptor beta chain was documented in a study of blood T cell repertoires in COVID-19. Grouping used clinical history reported by participants in a survey and questionnaire. Produced via immunoSEQ multiplex PCR; TCRdb's table is partial and in-frame only. The data show fewer than 250,000 clones, 70% to 90% seen once. Sequenced sample: PBMCs or T cells enriched from blood (not recorded which). The TCR comes from a woman aged 45-65 years with acute COVID-19.

The CDR3 reads CASSQGLAGIAQYF. The DNA for the CDR3 is TGTGCCAGCAGCCAAGGACTAGCGGGAATAGCTCAGTACTTC. The chain is built from TRBV14 and TRBJ2-7, with 11 bases matching TRBD2. CDR1 and CDR2 from the germline V gene are SGHDN and FVKESK. The CDR3 contains 14 residues. Unmatched junction bases numbered 6, after V lost 1 base and J lost 10 bases.